The 18 T cell receptor beta chains listed next were all sequenced from one sample in a study of PD-L1 blockade in urothelial cancer. Time point here: pretreatment peripheral blood. TCRdb keeps only in-frame clones here, not all; method: immunoSEQ multiplex PCR. The table includes 56,000 or so clones, about 85% detected once. Specimen: PBMCs, collected around atezolizumab (anti-PD-L1) treatment. The receptors stem from a man aged 70-80 years with urothelial cancer.

V and J are TRBV19 and TRBJ2-5; 8 bases align to TRBD2. The J segment lost 4 bases and the V segment lost 4 bases, leaving 8 bases of the junction unmatched. The CDR3 has 15 amino acids. Germline loops: CDR1 LNHDA, CDR2 SQIVND (reference sequence). CDR3 residues: CASSNQAGVGETQYF. In DNA form, the CDR3 reads TGTGCCAGTAGTAATCAAGCGGGAGTCGGAGAGACCCAGTACTTC.

The chain is built from TRBV19 and TRBJ2-3, with 14 bases aligning to TRBD2. The V and J ends lost 6 bases and 14 bases, in that order; junction bases with no gene match: 13. CDR3 length: 15 residues. Germline assignment: CDR1 LNHDA and CDR2 SQIVND (reference sequence). The CDR3 nucleotides read TGTGCCAGTAGGGATGGACTAGCGGGAGGCAGATACGCGTATTTT. It translates to CASRDGLAGGRYAYF.

J is TRBJ2-7 and V is TRBV27, with 7 bases that match TRBD1. Germline V lookup: CDR1 MNHEY, CDR2 SMNVEV (reference sequence). The CDR3 is made up of 14 amino acids. V shed 8 bases, J shed 0 bases, and the junction held 7 bases outside the gene matches. CDR3: CASDLRTGSYEQYF. The CDR3 nucleotides read TGTGCCAGCGACCTCCGGACAGGCTCCTACGAGCAGTACTTC.

This clone was seen only once. The gene calls are TRBV4-2 and TRBJ1-5; D is ambiguous. The CDR3 contains 15 residues. CDR1 and CDR2 from the germline V gene are LGHNA and YNFKEQ. Trimming stripped 0 bases from V and 5 bases from J, with 11 bases between. The CDR3 protein is CASSQDMSGDQPQHF. CDR3 DNA sequence: TGTGCCAGCAGCCAAGATATGAGCGGGGATCAGCCCCAGCATTTT.

The gene calls are TRBV4-2 and TRBJ2-5, with 7 bases identical to TRBD2. The junction had 7 bases not matched to a gene; V was cut back by 4 bases and J by 2 bases. Germline values: CDR1 LGHNA, CDR2 YNFKEQ. This CDR3 region has 15 residues. CDR3 residues: CASSLRGEDQETQYF. The CDR3 DNA sequence: TGTGCCAGCAGCCTCCGGGGGGAGGATCAAGAGACCCAGTACTTC.

The J gene is TRBJ2-5, the V gene TRBV28, with D possibly being TRBD1 (6 bases). V shed 6 bases and J shed 7 bases, with 18 bases lying between them. Germline CDR1 reads MDHEN; CDR2 reads SYDVKM. CDR3 size: 14 residues. CDR3 in amino acids: CASSPGTMDGTQYF. The CDR3 nucleotides are TGTGCCAGCAGCCCCGGGACAATGGACGGGACCCAGTACTTC.

V and J are TRBV28 and TRBJ2-1; unclear D gene. This CDR3 contains 11 residues. V shed 5 bases and J shed 7 bases, with 6 bases lying between them. Germline assignment: CDR1 MDHEN and CDR2 SYDVKM. The CDR3 coding sequence is TGTGCCAGCAGTCCACTGAATGAGCAGTTCTTC. Translation: CASSPLNEQFF.

The V gene is TRBV5-1, the J gene TRBJ2-1; TRBD1 is a possible D gene (6 bases). Between the trimmed V and J ends, which lost 3 bases and 9 bases, there was a span of 19 bases. The germline V gene encodes CDR1 SGHRS and CDR2 YFSETQ. The CDR3 has 15 amino acids. CDR3 nucleotides: TGCGCCAGCAGCTCGCACGCACAGGGAGCTATTGAGCAGTTCTTC. This gives the protein CASSSHAQGAIEQFF.

The V and J genes are TRBV5-4 and TRBJ2-2; TRBD2 agrees at 10 bases. Germline CDR1 SGHNT, CDR2 YYREEE (reference sequence). CDR3 length equals 16 residues. V trimming: 0 bases; J trimming: 4 bases; junction bases outside the gene matches: 3. DNA for the CDR3: TGTGCCAGCAGCTTGGAGGGACTAGCGAGCACCGGGGAGCTGTTTTTT. As protein: CASSLEGLASTGELFF.

The chain couples TRBV10-2 to TRBJ1-4; 7 nucleotides align to TRBD1. Trimming at V came to 6 bases and at J to 10 bases, leaving 14 bases not matched to a gene. Germline CDR1 is WSHSY and CDR2 is SAAADI. The CDR3 runs 15 residues. For the CDR3, the DNA is TGCGCCAGCAGACAAGTTGCAGGGGGAATGGGAAAACTGTTTTTT. This sequence encodes CASRQVAGGMGKLFF.

The chain links TRBV5-1 to TRBJ1-2; D is unclear. From germline, CDR1 is SGHRS and CDR2 YFSETQ. This CDR3 region has 13 residues. V lost 3 bases and J 4 bases, leaving 10 bases between the germline ends. CDR3 nucleotide sequence: TGCGCCAGCAGCTGGACGGGAACCTATGGCTACACCTTC. This codes for CASSWTGTYGYTF.

The chain recombines TRBV27 with TRBJ2-1, with D perhaps TRBD1 (6 bases). Per germline, CDR1 MNHEY and CDR2 SMNVEV (reference sequence). The CDR3 sequence is 16 residues long. Trimming removed 0 bases from V and 4 bases from J, with 13 bases in between. CDR3 coding DNA: TGTGCCAGCAGTTTATCCCCAGGGGCAGGGTACAATGAGCAGTTCTTC. Translation: CASSLSPGAGYNEQFF.

This chain uses TRBV11-2 with TRBJ1-1, with 7 bases matching TRBD1. The CDR3 extends over 13 amino acids. The germline gives CDR1 SGHAT, CDR2 FQNNGV. V lost 5 bases and J lost 8; bases outside the gene matches: 8. The CDR3 protein is CASSPDRALEAFF. CDR3 DNA sequence: TGTGCCAGCAGCCCAGACAGGGCTCTGGAAGCTTTCTTT.

The gene calls are TRBV7-9 and TRBJ2-4, with 7 bases identical to TRBD1. V was pared by 5 bases and J by 0 bases, with 7 bases of the junction left unmatched. Germline V gene sequence: CDR1 SEHNR, CDR2 FQNEAQ (reference sequence). This CDR3 is built from 16 residues. The CDR3 spells CASSRTGVLAKNIQYF. CDR3 coding DNA: TGTGCCAGCAGCCGGACAGGTGTTCTAGCCAAAAACATTCAGTACTTC.

The chain uses TRBV21-1 and TRBJ1-2; whether TRBD1, the table's D call, matches the DNA was not checked. TRBV21-1 has pseudogene status. CDR3 length: 14 amino acids. CDR3 DNA sequence: TGTGCCAGCAGCAACCGGACAGGGGGCGGTGGCTACACCTTC. Protein sequence: CASSNRTGGGGYTF.

The gene calls are TRBV5-4 and TRBJ2-3; 7 positions agree with TRBD1. CDR3 size: 16 residues. Germline V gives CDR1 SGHNT, CDR2 YYREEE (reference sequence). The V gene end was trimmed by 4 bases and the J gene end by 1 base; junction bases not matched to a gene: 9. This CDR3 reads CASSPTGLVGTDTQYF. For the CDR3, the DNA is TGTGCCAGCAGCCCGACAGGGCTAGTGGGCACAGATACGCAGTATTTT.

For the CDR3, the DNA is TGTGCCAGCAGTGAGCAAAGCGAGAGGTCCTACGAGCAGTACTTC. It is translated as CASSEQSERSYEQYF. V and J are TRBV6-1 and TRBJ2-7; D is ambiguous. Germline V gene data show CDR1 as MNHNS and CDR2 as SASEGT. Trimming cost V 3 bases and J 1 base, with 13 bases left between them. CDR3 length: 15 amino acids.

The chain recombines TRBV13 with TRBJ2-1; 10 bases align to TRBD2. The germline CDR1 and CDR2 sequences are PRHDT and FYEKMQ (reference sequence). This CDR3 spans 13 amino acids. V shed 4 bases and J 14 bases; nucleotides not matched to a gene: 8. The CDR3 DNA is TGTGCCAGCAGCTGGGTCTCAACTAGCGGGAAGTTCTTC. Its translation is CASSWVSTSGKFF.